The next 22 T cell receptor beta chains were all read from a single sample in a study of T cells in Graves' hyperthyroidism and ophthalmopathy. The source material, RNA transcripts, was used to amplify TCR beta CDR3 regions. TCR CDR3 regions were first amplified by RT-PCR with HTBI primers. TCRdb reprocessed the multiplex PCR reads via MiXCR and lists one record per CDR3 protein. The table lists fewer than 350,000 distinct CDR3 sequences, over 15% of them singletons. Input material: blood. All receptors come from a middle-aged woman with Graves' ophthalmopathy.

This clonotype was observed at least ten times. The V call is TRBV6-1, the J call TRBJ1-6; 8 bases fit TRBD1. The junction had 5 bases not matched to a gene; V was cut back by 11 bases and J by 8 bases. The CDR3 extends over 12 amino acids. CDR1 and CDR2 from the germline V gene are MNHNS and SASEGT. The CDR3 DNA reads as TGTGCCGGACAGACAGGGGATTCACCCCTCCACTTT. It encodes CAGQTGDSPLHF.

This clonotype occurred many times. The DNA of the CDR3 is TGTGCCAGCAGTTGGGAGGTTTCGCCCTACGAGCAGTACTTC. Its translation: CASSWEVSPYEQYF. The V and J genes are TRBV28 and TRBJ2-7, with D possibly matching TRBD2 (6 bases). Germline V CDR1 and CDR2: MDHEN, SYDVKM. The CDR3 covers 14 residues. V gave up 4 bases and J gave up 2 bases, with 12 bases separating them.

The chain combines TRBV3-1 with TRBJ1-1; no definite D call. CDR1 LGHDT and CDR2 YNNKEL come from the germline V gene (reference sequence). Trimming took 4 bases from V and 7 from J, leaving 10 bases between them. CDR3 size: 12 residues. Here the CDR3 reads CASSRGFSEAFF. CDR3 DNA: TGTGCCAGCAGCCGGGGATTTAGTGAAGCTTTCTTT. Drawing the rest from reference TRBV3-1 and TRBJ1-1, the complete variable domain is DTAVSQTPKYLVTQMGNDKSIKCEQNLGHDTMYWYKQDSKKFLKIMFSYNNKELIINETVPNRFSPKSPDKAHLNLHINSLELGDSAVYFCASSRGFSEAFFGQGTRLTVV.

This clonotype occurred many times. This rearrangement joins TRBV9 to TRBJ2-7, with a weak D call TRBD1 (6 bases). Trimming stripped 0 bases from V and 7 bases from J, with 20 bases between. This CDR3 contains 16 residues. CDR1 SGDLS and CDR2 YYNGEE come from the germline V gene. For the CDR3, the DNA is TGTGCCAGCAGCGTAGGTGTTCAGGGGCCTCCGGGGGAGCAGTACTTC. It specifies CASSVGVQGPPGEQYF. Full variable domain (remainder filled in from reference TRBV9 and TRBJ2-7): DSGVTQTPKHLITATGQRVTLRCSPRSGDLSVYWYQQSLDQGLQFLIQYYNGEERAKGNILERFSAQQFPDLHSELNLSSLELGDSALYFCASSVGVQGPPGEQYFGPGTRLTVT.

This clonotype was seen many times. This rearrangement joins TRBV7-9 to TRBJ2-5; 12 bases agree with TRBD2. V was pared by 5 bases and J by 5 bases, with 9 bases of the junction left unmatched. CDR1 is SEHNR, CDR2 FQNEAQ, per germline (reference sequence). The CDR3 spans 16 residues. DNA for the CDR3: TGTGCCAGCAGCCGCTACCTAGCGGGAGGGTATGAGACCCAGTACTTC. This encodes CASSRYLAGGYETQYF.

The sample holds many counts of this clonotype. The V and J genes are TRBV11-2 and TRBJ1-1, with D unresolved. The CDR3 has 15 amino acids. Trimming left V 1 base short and J 4 bases short, with 13 bases between. In germline, CDR1 is SGHAT, CDR2 FQNNGV. The CDR3 loop is CASSLGVGGPTEAFF. In nucleotides, the CDR3 is TGTGCCAGCAGCTTAGGGGTCGGCGGTCCCACTGAAGCTTTCTTT.

This clonotype was seen ten or more times. V is TRBV12-3 or TRBV12-4 and J is TRBJ1-1; D call uncertain. V was shortened by 0 bases and J by 3 bases, with 5 bases between the two germline ends. The CDR3 totals 13 residues. In nucleotides, the CDR3 is TGTGCCAGCAGTTTAGCGACCTACACTGAAGCTTTCTTT. It encodes CASSLATYTEAFF.

The chain couples TRBV20-1 to TRBJ1-2; D unresolved. Per the germline V gene, CDR1 is DFQATT and CDR2 is SNEGSKA (reference sequence). Trimming removed 3 bases from V and 10 bases from J, with 9 bases in between. The CDR3 has 10 amino acids. This CDR3 reads CSASYGYYTF. CDR3 DNA: TGCAGTGCTAGCTACGGGTACTACACCTTC.

As to this clonotype: A much larger clone sits a single nucleotide away, making a read error possible. V usage is TRBV2 and J usage is TRBJ2-7; D may be TRBD2 (6 bases). Per germline, CDR1 SNHLY and CDR2 FYNNEI. This CDR3 region has 13 residues. The CDR3 bases are TGTGCCAACAGTGAATTGAGGGCGGGGGAGCAGTACTTC. Its protein product is CANSELRAGEQYF.

This clonotype was recorded many times. This chain joins TRBV7-2 and TRBJ2-7; TRBD2 aligns across 9 bases. Germline loops: CDR1 SGHTA, CDR2 FQGNSA. Trimming at V came to 1 base and at J to 3 bases, leaving 4 bases not matched to a gene. The CDR3 sequence is 15 residues long. The CDR3 spells CASSLVAGVNYEQYF. CDR3 sequence (DNA): TGTGCCAGCAGCTTAGTAGCGGGAGTGAACTACGAGCAGTACTTC.

This clonotype was counted many times. The chain is built from TRBV28 and TRBJ2-5; no reliable D call. Trimming took off 7 bases at V and 1 base at J, with 7 bases between the two ends. The germline V gene has CDR1 MDHEN and CDR2 SYDVKM. This CDR3 spans 12 amino acids. The CDR3 loop reads CASISSQETQYF. For the CDR3, the DNA is TGTGCCAGCATCTCAAGCCAAGAGACCCAGTACTTC.

There are a few counts of this clonotype. The rearrangement joins TRBV5-1 to TRBJ1-5; D is uncertain. Looked up from germline, CDR1 is SGHRS and CDR2 is YFSETQ. This CDR3 is built from 18 residues. The ends were cut back, 2 bases at V and 1 base at J, with 19 bases in the middle. The CDR3 DNA follows: TGCGCCAGCAGCTTTCTGCCAACGGCCGGACGCAGCAATCAGCCCCAGCATTTT. Amino acids: CASSFLPTAGRSNQPQHF. The variable domain in full, with the rest retrieved from reference TRBV5-1 and TRBJ1-5, is KAGVTQTPRYLIKTRGQQVTLSCSPISGHRSVSWYQQTPGQGLQFLFEYFSETQRNKGNFPGRFSGRQFSNSRSEMNVSTLELGDSALYLCASSFLPTAGRSNQPQHFGDGTRLSIL.

This clonotype was seen repeatedly, ten times or more. The rearrangement uses TRBV5-1 and TRBJ1-1, with D unresolved. The germline V and J ends were trimmed by 1 base and 5 bases, with 15 bases remaining between them. The CDR3 runs to 15 residues. The germline CDR1 and CDR2 sequences are SGHRS and YFSETQ. The CDR3, as DNA: TGCGCCAGCAGCTTGTTGTCCCCGGAAGAGACTGAAGCTTTCTTT. This gives the protein CASSLLSPEETEAFF.

The chain combines TRBV12-3 or TRBV12-4 with TRBJ1-1; D remains ambiguous. The ends were cut back, 7 bases at V and 4 bases at J, with 16 bases in the middle. The CDR3 runs to 14 residues. CDR3 in DNA: TGTGCCAGCACGCCCCTAGGGAGGAGCACTGAAGCTTTCTTT. It specifies CASTPLGRSTEAFF.

Many counts were recorded for this clonotype. The chain links TRBV28 to TRBJ2-2; D is uncertain. The CDR3 runs to 14 residues. CDR1 MDHEN and CDR2 SYDVKM come from the germline V gene. V was clipped by 2 bases and J by 4 bases, with 8 bases between them. CDR3 nucleotides: TGTGCCAGCAGTTTAAGGGCGGTCACCGGGGAGCTGTTTTTT. This translates into CASSLRAVTGELFF.

This clonotype was seen repeatedly, ten times or more. The gene calls are TRBV15 and TRBJ2-7; no definite D call. V was pared by 5 bases and J by 6 bases, with 8 bases between. Germline CDR1 LNHNV, CDR2 YYDKDF (reference sequence). This CDR3 has 11 residues. CDR3 sequence (DNA): TGTGCCACCAGCGGATTAGGCGAGCAGTACTTC. Its protein is CATSGLGEQYF.

This clonotype has a count of ten or more. The genes are TRBV6-1 and TRBJ1-5; TRBD1 might be the D (6 bases). Germline assignment: CDR1 MNHNS and CDR2 SASEGT. The CDR3 is 15 residues long. V lost 6 bases and J 0 bases, leaving 12 bases between the germline ends. In DNA form, the CDR3 reads TGTGCCAGCAGGTGGACAGCAAATAGCAATCAGCCCCAGCATTTT. This encodes CASRWTANSNQPQHF.

This sequence joins TRBV12-3 or TRBV12-4 and TRBJ1-3; no clear D. This CDR3 region has 15 residues. Trimming removed 6 bases at V and 0 bases at J, with 12 bases between. The CDR3 DNA follows: TGTGCCAGCAGCCCTGTTAATCCCTCTGGAAACACCATATATTTT. This codes for CASSPVNPSGNTIYF.

This clonotype was recorded at least ten times. This rearrangement joins TRBV7-8 to TRBJ2-6; D is perhaps TRBD1 (6 bases). Germline V gives CDR1 SGHVS, CDR2 FQNEAQ. V lost 5 bases, J lost 4 bases, and 18 bases lay in between. The CDR3 extends over 17 amino acids. The CDR3 nucleotides are TGTGCCAGCAGCCCCCGAACAGGGATGCCCGGGGCCAACGTCCTGACTTTC. Its protein product is CASSPRTGMPGANVLTF.

This clonotype was recorded at least ten times. The chain links TRBV5-1 to TRBJ2-5; TRBD1 agrees at 10 bases. The CDR3 length is 15 residues. After removal of 4 bases from V and 2 bases from J, the junction contained 5 bases not matched to a gene. From germline, CDR1 is SGHRS and CDR2 YFSETQ. The CDR3 is CASSTTGGGQETQYF. In nucleotides, the CDR3 is TGCGCCAGCAGCACGACAGGGGGCGGGCAAGAGACCCAGTACTTC.

This clonotype was picked up many times. The chain links TRBV9 to TRBJ2-5; D is uncertain. Trimming pared 0 bases from V and 4 bases from J, leaving 13 bases between. Germline loops: CDR1 SGDLS, CDR2 YYNGEE. This CDR3 contains 15 residues. The CDR3 region is CASSVDGSSRETQYF. The CDR3 bases are TGTGCCAGCAGCGTAGATGGCTCATCGAGAGAGACCCAGTACTTC.

The chain has TRBV28 and TRBJ1-1; D is possibly TRBD1 (5 bases). V gave up 7 bases and J gave up 7 bases, with 10 bases separating them. The CDR3 covers 11 residues. Looked up from germline, CDR1 is MDHEN and CDR2 is SYDVKM. The CDR3 DNA reads as TGTGCCAGCAACCCCGGACATGAAGCTTTCTTT. Translated, it gives CASNPGHEAFF.